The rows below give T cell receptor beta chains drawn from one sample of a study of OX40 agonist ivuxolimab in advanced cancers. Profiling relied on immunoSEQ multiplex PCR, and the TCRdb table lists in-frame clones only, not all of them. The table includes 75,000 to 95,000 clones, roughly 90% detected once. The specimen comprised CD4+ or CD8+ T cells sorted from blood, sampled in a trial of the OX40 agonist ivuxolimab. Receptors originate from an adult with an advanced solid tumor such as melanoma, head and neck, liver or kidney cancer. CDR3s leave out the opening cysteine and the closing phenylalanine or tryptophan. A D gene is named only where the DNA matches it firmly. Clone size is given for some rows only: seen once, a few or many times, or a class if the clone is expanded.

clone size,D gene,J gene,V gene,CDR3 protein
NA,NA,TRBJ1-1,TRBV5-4,ASSLAGAIEAF
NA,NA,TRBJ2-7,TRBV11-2,ASSLSGAGGGYEQY
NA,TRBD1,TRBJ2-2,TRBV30,AWFPRQGPTGELF
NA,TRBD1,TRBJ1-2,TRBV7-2,ASRADLWTGEGGYT
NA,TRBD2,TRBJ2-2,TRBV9,ASSVGFGAGVTGELF
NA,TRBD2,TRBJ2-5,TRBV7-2,ASSVTGTSGRETQY
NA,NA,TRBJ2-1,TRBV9,ASSVAGRNEQF
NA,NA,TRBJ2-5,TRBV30,AWSRDALGETQY
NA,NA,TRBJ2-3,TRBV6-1,ASSLARGTDTQY
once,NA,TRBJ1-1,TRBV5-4,ASSPGLNTEAF
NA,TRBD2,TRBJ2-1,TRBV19,ASSKARGVNEQF
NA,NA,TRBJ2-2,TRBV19,ASKLANPGELF
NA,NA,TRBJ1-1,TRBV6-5,ASSYWGGGDTEAF
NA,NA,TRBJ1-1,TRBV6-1,ASSEAENTEAF
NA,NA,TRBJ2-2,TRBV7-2,ASNRANYGYDGGELF
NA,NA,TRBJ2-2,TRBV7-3,ASSLDSISAGELF
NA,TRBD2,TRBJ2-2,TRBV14,ASRGTSPVGELF
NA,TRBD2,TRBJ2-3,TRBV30,AWRRFRTSSDTQY
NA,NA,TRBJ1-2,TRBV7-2,ASSLEGLKYGYT
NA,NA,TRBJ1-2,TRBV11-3,ASSLTVWDYGYT
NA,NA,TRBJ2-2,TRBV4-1,ASSPTPREPTGELF
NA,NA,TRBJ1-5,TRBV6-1,ASSEVGGAGQPQH
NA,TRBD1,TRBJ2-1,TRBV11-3,ASSFGQASDEQF
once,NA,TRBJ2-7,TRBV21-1,ASSKMDRAVLKYEQY
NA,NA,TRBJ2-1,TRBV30,AWRGNNEQF
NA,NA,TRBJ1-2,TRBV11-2,ASSLARQHNYGYT
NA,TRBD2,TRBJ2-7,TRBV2,ASRDREATYEQY
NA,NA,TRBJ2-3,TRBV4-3,ASSQDRITQY
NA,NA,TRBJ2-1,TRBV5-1,ASSLAGRGYYNEQF
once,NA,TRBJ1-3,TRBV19,ASSIREYNTIY
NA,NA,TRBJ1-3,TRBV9,ASSVDRPYSGNTIY
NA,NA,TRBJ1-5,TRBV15,ATSRPGEGSYYQPQH
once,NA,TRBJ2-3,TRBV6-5,ASSYSAKGVDTQY
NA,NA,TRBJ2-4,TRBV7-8,ASSLAYSIVLTNIQY
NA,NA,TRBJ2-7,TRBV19,ASSMARASSHEQY
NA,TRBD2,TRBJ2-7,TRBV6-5,ASRLGLAGTGQY